This T cell receptor (beta chain) is from a study of PD-L1 blockade in urothelial cancer. Study summary: Investigators checked blood 3 weeks (second dose) and 6 weeks after treatment start. Findings of the study overall: At the 3-week point, tumor-associated blood clones expanded more in durable-benefit patients.

This clone was counted between two and nine times. The antigen is not known. Some clones are missing from TCRdb's copy, which holds only in-frame ones; the method was immunoSEQ multiplex PCR. The sample lists 60,000 to 65,000 clones; roughly 79% were seen once. Time point described: pretreatment peripheral blood. The TCR was taken from a man in his 70s with urothelial cancer. The sequencing used PBMCs, collected around atezolizumab (anti-PD-L1) treatment.

CDR3 protein: CASSETGGHQPQHF. CDR3 coding DNA: TGTGCCAGTAGTGAAACAGGGGGGCATCAGCCCCAGCATTTT. The chain carries TRBV19 and TRBJ1-5; 8 bases map to TRBD1. The CDR3 length is 14 residues. Per the germline V gene, CDR1 is LNHDA and CDR2 is SQIVND (reference sequence). V lost 5 bases and J lost 5; bases outside the gene matches: 5.